Below, one T cell receptor beta chain is given with its context. The sample is drawn from a study of T cells expressing NK-cell markers. Overall study context: Sequenced donors, eight in total, included seven who were HCMV-seropositive and one who was seronegative.

No DNA is given; TCRdb re-called the 5' RACE reads and lists each CDR3 protein once. This sample carries about 460,000 distinct CDR3 sequences, with 1.4% going to the ten biggest clones. Germline lookup yields CDR1 LGHDT and CDR2 YNNKEL (reference sequence). This CDR3 spans 15 amino acids. The specimen was blood T cells: a sorted CD56 or NKG2C T cell subset, CD4+ or CD8+ T cells, or bulk PBMC T cells (not recorded which). The V and J genes are TRBV3-1 and TRBJ2-2; with no DNA, the TCRdb D assignment of TRBD1 cannot be verified. This TCR was sampled from a woman in her forties or fifties in good health. The CDR3 is CASSLRQFNTGELFF. Combining the CDR3 with reference TRBV3-1 and TRBJ2-2 gives the whole variable domain DTAVSQTPKYLVTQMGNDKSIKCEQNLGHDTMYWYKQDSKKFLKIMFSYNNKELIINETVPNRFSPKSPDKAHLNLHINSLELGDSAVYFCASSLRQFNTGELFFGEGSRLTVL.